The 29 T cell receptor beta chains in this list originate from one sample, sequenced in a study of tumor and adjacent non-tumor tissue in lung cancer. The library came from three nested PCR rounds adapted from ARM-PCR protocols. In TCRdb, the multiplex PCR reads were re-called with MiXCR into one record per CDR3 protein. The table includes about 200,000 distinct CDR3 sequences, 71% detected once. RNA was extracted from bulk tissue without any cell sorting. Sequenced input: lung tumor tissue. The receptor source for this set is a man between 60 and 70 years old with non-small cell lung cancer.

The table lists this clonotype with many counts. V usage is TRBV20-1 and J usage is TRBJ1-4; 7 bases agree with TRBD1. Per germline, CDR1 DFQATT and CDR2 SNEGSKA (reference sequence). The CDR3 length is 13 residues. The junction had 5 bases not matched to a gene; V was cut back by 6 bases and J by 4 bases. The CDR3 DNA reads TGCAGTGCCGCAGGGGGAGTTAATGAAAAACTGTTTTTT. Encoded protein: CSAAGGVNEKLFF.

Notes on this clonotype: At one end the junction does not follow the germline gene, possibly because of a read error. This chain connects TRBV20-1 to TRBJ1-2; 8 nucleotides line up with TRBD1. Germline V gene lookup returns CDR1 DFQATT and CDR2 SNEGSKA (reference sequence). The CDR3 consists of 13 residues. The CDR3 DNA follows: TGCAGTGCCTACGGACAGGGTCTTATAGGCTGCACCTTC. Its translation is CSAYGQGLIGCTF.

With respect to this clonotype: One end of the junction is discordant with germline, which a read error may explain. The CDR3 nucleotides are TGCGCCAGCAGGCCTCCCCCTAAGCAGTCCTTC. Residues: CASRPPPKQSF. The chain links TRBV4-3 to TRBJ2-1, with D uncertain. Per germline, CDR1 LGHNA and CDR2 YSLEER. The CDR3 spans 11 residues.

As concerns this clonotype: The junction does not match germline at one end; this may be a read error. The J gene is TRBJ1-1, the V gene TRBV11-3, with D tentatively TRBD1 (6 bases). The CDR3 totals 14 residues. CDR1 and CDR2 (germline): SGHNT, YENEEA. The CDR3 DNA sequence: TGTACCAGCAGCTTAACGGGGGCAGGAACTGAAGCTTTCTTT. This codes for CTSSLTGAGTEAFF.

The J gene is TRBJ1-5, the V gene TRBV20-1, with TRBD1 identical over 8 bases. CDR1 is DFQATT and CDR2 is SNEGSKA in the germline V gene (reference sequence). The V segment lost 6 bases and the J segment 7 bases; nucleotides outside the gene matches: 8. The length of the CDR3 is 13 residues. The CDR3 nucleotides read TGCAGTGCCAAGACAGGGGCGGTACAGCCCCAGCATTTT. This gives the protein CSAKTGAVQPQHF.

This chain links TRBV6-6 with TRBJ2-2, with D possibly TRBD2 on 6 matching bases. This CDR3 contains 18 residues. Germline V gene sequence: CDR1 MNHNY, CDR2 SVGAGI (reference sequence). V dropped 6 bases and J dropped 8 bases, with 28 bases sitting between them. CDR3 in amino acids: CASRRQTPSGRDRGELFF. DNA of the CDR3: TGTGCCAGCAGACGTCAGACCCCATCCGGGCGGGATAGGGGGGAGCTGTTTTTT.

The V and J genes are TRBV29-1 and TRBJ2-1; D unresolved. Germline CDR1 is SQVTM and CDR2 is ANQGSEA. Trimming shortened V by 4 bases and J by 5 bases, and 12 bases separated the two germline ends. The CDR3 loop spans 13 amino acids. This CDR3 reads CSVGGTHHNEQFF. The CDR3 DNA sequence: TGCAGCGTTGGAGGCACCCACCACAATGAGCAGTTCTTC.

On this clonotype itself: Just one base apart from a much larger clone, this may be a read error. This chain links TRBV29-1 with TRBJ2-1, with D perhaps TRBD1 (6 bases). CDR1 SQVTM and CDR2 ANQGSEA come from the germline V gene. The CDR3 has 13 residues. The DNA for the CDR3 is TGCAGAGTTGGGGGCACCCACTACAATGAGCAGTTCTTC. Its protein product is CRVGGTHYNEQFF.

Points on this clonotype: This may come from a read error, since a much larger clone is one base off. This rearrangement joins TRBV14 to TRBJ2-3, with no clear D. The germline CDR1 and CDR2 sequences are SGHDN and FVKESK. V was trimmed by 1 base and J by 2 bases, leaving 13 bases between them. This CDR3 comprises 16 residues. The DNA of the CDR3 is TGTGCCAGCAGCCAAGGTCTACATATCGACACAGATACGCAGTATTTT. Amino acid sequence: CASSQGLHIDTDTQYF.

A note on this clonotype: Since the CDR3 does not end with the conserved phenylalanine or tryptophan, this likely comes from a read error. The chain carries TRBV5-6 and TRBJ1-2; 7 nucleotides match TRBD1. Germline assignment: CDR1 SGHDT and CDR2 YYEEEE. This CDR3 is built from 13 residues. J lost 6 bases, V lost 0 bases, and 2 bases had no gene match. The CDR3 DNA reads TGTGCCAGCAGCTTGGGGCAGGGGGATGGCTACACCTAC. Its protein product is CASSLGQGDGYTY.

About this clonotype: This may stem from a read error, because a much larger clone lies one nucleotide away. This rearrangement joins TRBV6-1 to TRBJ2-7; maybe TRBD2 (6 bases). This CDR3 is 14 amino acids long. Germline assignment: CDR1 MNHNS and CDR2 SASEGT. The CDR3 reads CVSSFLAFSYEQYF. Written as DNA, the CDR3 is TGTGTCAGCAGTTTCCTAGCGTTCTCCTACGAGCAGTACTTC.

The rearrangement joins TRBV28 to TRBJ1-5; D gene ambiguous. The CDR3 loop spans 14 amino acids. Germline assignment: CDR1 MDHEN and CDR2 SYDVKM. V was cut by 8 bases and J by 4 bases, with 15 bases left in between. CDR3 region: CASSVLMGNQPQHF. DNA of the CDR3: TGTGCCAGCTCCGTTCTCATGGGTAATCAGCCCCAGCATTTT.

The chain joins TRBV12-3 or TRBV12-4 to TRBJ2-2; D not resolved. V lost 8 bases and J 5 bases, leaving 9 bases between the germline ends. CDR3 length: 12 amino acids. As DNA, the CDR3 is TGTGCCAGCCATGAACCGACCGGGGAGCTGTTTTTT. Protein sequence: CASHEPTGELFF.

The chain carries TRBV20-1 and TRBJ2-1; 10 bases map to TRBD2. The CDR3 loop spans 17 amino acids. Germline V gene sequence: CDR1 DFQATT, CDR2 SNEGSKA (reference sequence). Trimming at V came to 5 bases and at J to 6 bases, leaving 16 bases not matched to a gene. The CDR3 sequence: CSAPPPPGAGGINEQFF. DNA of the CDR3: TGCAGTGCTCCTCCCCCCCCCGGAGCGGGGGGGATCAATGAGCAGTTCTTC.

V is TRBV20-1 and J is TRBJ1-1; 11 positions agree with TRBD1. Per germline, CDR1 DFQATT and CDR2 SNEGSKA (reference sequence). The V and J ends lost 6 bases and 2 bases, in that order; junction bases with no gene match: 5. This CDR3 has 14 residues. CDR3 bases: TGCAGTGCGTCGGACAGGGGGCTAAACACTGAAGCTTTCTTT. Its translation is CSASDRGLNTEAFF.

This clonotype has ten or more counts. In DNA form, the CDR3 reads TGTGCCAGCAGTCTCATTGACTACGAGCAGTACTTC. This sequence encodes CASSLIDYEQYF. This chain uses TRBV12-3 or TRBV12-4 with TRBJ2-7; D remains unclear. The CDR3 length is 12 residues. Trimming cost V 5 bases and J 3 bases, with 8 bases left between them.

Comments on this clonotype: This clone may be a read error of a much larger clone one base away. This chain links TRBV20-1 with TRBJ2-1; TRBD2 aligns across 9 bases. V dropped 0 bases and J dropped 8; count of bases not matched to a gene: 2. The CDR3 has 13 amino acids. The germline gives CDR1 DFQATT, CDR2 SNEGSKA (reference sequence). The CDR3 protein is CSARDSGRYEQFF. The CDR3 DNA is TGCAGTGCTAGAGACAGCGGGAGGTATGAGCAGTTCTTC.

For this clonotype: The conserved phenylalanine or tryptophan is not found at the CDR3 terminus, so this likely reflects a read error. V is TRBV6-1 and J is TRBJ2-1, with D possibly being TRBD1 or TRBD2 (5 bases each). The CDR3 totals 15 residues. CDR1 MNHNS and CDR2 SASEGT come from the germline V gene. The CDR3 sequence: CASNEALGGANEQFI. The CDR3 region has the DNA TGTGCCAGCAATGAAGCGCTTGGGGGAGCGAATGAGCAGTTCATC.

Concerning this clonotype: One end of the junction fails to match germline, which may point to a read error. The CDR3 loop reads CSVRRESYNEQIF. CDR3 in DNA: TGCAGTGTTAGGAGGGAGTCCTACAATGAGCAGATCTTC. The V call is TRBV20-1, the J call TRBJ2-1; D perhaps matches TRBD2 (6 bases). The CDR3 loop spans 13 amino acids. The germline gives CDR1 DFQATT, CDR2 SNEGSKA (reference sequence).

A word on this clonotype: Lacking the conserved final phenylalanine or tryptophan, this CDR3 likely reflects a read error. The chain combines TRBV6-5 with TRBJ1-2; 11 bases fit TRBD1. The CDR3 length is 16 residues. Germline CDR1 and CDR2: MNHEY and SVGAGI. The CDR3 DNA reads TGTGCTAGCAGCACCCGGGACAGGGGGGTTTTGGGTGGCTACACCTCC. Residues: CASSTRDRGVLGGYTS.

As regards this clonotype: One base away lies a much larger clone, so this may be a sequencing read error. The chain has TRBV5-6 and TRBJ2-1, with D possibly matching TRBD2 (6 bases). The germline V gene has CDR1 SGHDT and CDR2 YYEEEE. CDR3 size: 13 residues. The CDR3 is CVSSSRGGNEQFF. For the CDR3, the DNA is TGTGTCAGCAGCTCACGCGGAGGGAATGAGCAGTTCTTC.

Relative to its sample, this clonotype is medium-sized (0.01 to 0.1%). The chain carries TRBV29-1 and TRBJ2-3, with 16 bases matching TRBD2. The germline V gene has CDR1 SQVTM and CDR2 ANQGSEA. J lost 6 bases, V lost 7 bases, and 10 bases had no gene match. The CDR3 consists of 16 residues. The CDR3 bases are TGCAGCGCCGCCGGGACTAGCGGGGGGGCTAGGGATACGCAGTATTTT. It codes for CSAAGTSGGARDTQYF.

This clonotype was seen a single time. This may be a read error, as it is one base from a much larger clone. The chain combines TRBV29-1 with TRBJ2-3; either TRBD1 or TRBD2 may supply D (5 bases each). The CDR3 length is 15 residues. Germline CDR1 SQVTM, CDR2 ANQGSEA. CDR3: CSVAGVGMATDTQCF. CDR3 DNA sequence: TGCAGCGTTGCCGGCGTCGGGATGGCGACAGATACGCAGTGTTTT.

This clonotype has a handful of counts. V usage is TRBV4-2 and J usage is TRBJ2-3, with 12 bases lining up with TRBD2. The CDR3 is 16 residues long. Trimming at V came to 4 bases and at J to 5 bases, leaving 7 bases not matched to a gene. Looked up from germline, CDR1 is LGHNA and CDR2 is YNFKEQ. The CDR3 region has the DNA TGTGCCAGCAGCCCCCCTAGCGGGGGGGCTGGAGATACGCAGTATTTT. Protein product: CASSPPSGGAGDTQYF.

Concerning this clonotype itself: A read error is likely, as this CDR3 ends without the conserved phenylalanine or tryptophan. The V call is TRBV12-3 or TRBV12-4, the J call TRBJ1-1; weak D call: TRBD1 (5 bases). CDR3 size: 13 residues. CDR3 in DNA: TGTGACAGCACCGTGGGACTTGACACTGAAGCTTTCATT. Translating gives CDSTVGLDTEAFI.

The rearrangement uses TRBV12-3 or TRBV12-4 and TRBJ2-3, with D uncertain. Trimming took off 10 bases at V and 8 bases at J, with 13 bases between the two ends. The CDR3 runs to 11 residues. CDR3 sequence reads: CATTSVPTQYF. The CDR3 coding sequence is TGTGCCACCACTTCCGTTCCTACGCAGTATTTT.

The sample holds one count of this clonotype. The V gene is TRBV20-1, the J gene TRBJ2-1; TRBD2 matches at 8 bases. The CDR3 runs to 15 residues. CDR1 DFQATT and CDR2 SNEGSKA come from the germline V gene (reference sequence). Trimming took 2 bases from V and 9 from J; bases not matched to a gene: 12. For the CDR3, the DNA is TGCAGTGCTAGACCCGGGGGGACTAGGGCGTGTGAGCAGTTCTTC. It translates to CSARPGGTRACEQFF.

As concerns this clonotype: A much larger clone lies one base from this, so it may be a read error. The chain carries TRBV19 and TRBJ2-3, with D possibly matching TRBD2 (5 bases). Germline V gene lookup returns CDR1 LNHDA and CDR2 SQIVND (reference sequence). Trimming removed 2 bases at V and 7 bases at J, with 7 bases between. This CDR3 region has 12 residues. The CDR3 loop is CASSISGNTQYF. The CDR3 coding sequence is TGTGCCAGTAGTATATCCGGGAATACGCAGTATTTT.

The CDR3 sequence: CANTPRRTRGNTIYF. The CDR3 nucleotides read TGTGCCAACACCCCGAGGCGCACTAGGGGAAACACCATATATTTT. This chain connects TRBV6-1 to TRBJ1-3; D not certain. Germline V gene lookup returns CDR1 MNHNS and CDR2 SASEGT. V lost 10 bases, J lost 4 bases, and 20 bases lay in between. The CDR3 sequence is 15 residues long.